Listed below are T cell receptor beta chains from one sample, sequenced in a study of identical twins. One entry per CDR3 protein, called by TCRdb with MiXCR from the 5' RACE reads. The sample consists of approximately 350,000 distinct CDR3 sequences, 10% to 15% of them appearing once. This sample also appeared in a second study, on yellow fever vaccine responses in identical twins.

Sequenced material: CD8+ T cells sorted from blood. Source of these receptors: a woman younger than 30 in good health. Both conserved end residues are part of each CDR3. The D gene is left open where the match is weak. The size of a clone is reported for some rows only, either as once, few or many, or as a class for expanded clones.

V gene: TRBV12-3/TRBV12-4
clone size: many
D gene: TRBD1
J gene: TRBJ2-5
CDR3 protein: CASSRFRDRGETQYF
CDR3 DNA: TGTGCCAGCAGTCGATTCCGGGACAGGGGGGAGACCCAGTACTTC

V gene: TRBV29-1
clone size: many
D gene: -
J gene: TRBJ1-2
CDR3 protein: CSVQGSYYGYTF
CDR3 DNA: TGCAGCGTTCAGGGATCTTACTATGGCTACACCTTC

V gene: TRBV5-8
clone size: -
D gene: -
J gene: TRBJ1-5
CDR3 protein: CASSIGGLQPQHF
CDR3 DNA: TGTGCCAGCAGCATAGGGGGTCTTCAGCCCCAGCATTTT

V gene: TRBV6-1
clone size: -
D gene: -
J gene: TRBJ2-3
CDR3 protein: CASSLAIAADTQYF
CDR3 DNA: TGTGCCAGCAGCCTAGCGATTGCCGCAGATACGCAGTATTTT

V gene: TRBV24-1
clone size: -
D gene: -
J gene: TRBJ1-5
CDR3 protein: CATSDVGVNQPQHF
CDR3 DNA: TGTGCCACCAGTGACGTGGGGGTCAATCAGCCCCAGCATTTT

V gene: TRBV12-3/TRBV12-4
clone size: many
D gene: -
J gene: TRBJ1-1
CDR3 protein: CASRTGASSEAFF
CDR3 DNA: TGTGCCAGCCGGACGGGGGCAAGTTCCGAAGCTTTCTTT

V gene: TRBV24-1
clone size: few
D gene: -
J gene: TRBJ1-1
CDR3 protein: CATSVGGGTEAFF
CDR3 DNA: TGTGCCACCAGTGTCGGGGGGGGCACTGAAGCTTTCTTT

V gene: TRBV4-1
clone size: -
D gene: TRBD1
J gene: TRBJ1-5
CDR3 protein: CASSPRDRAVSFSNQPQHF
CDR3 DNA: TGCGCCAGCAGCCCTAGAGACAGGGCTGTAAGTTTCAGCAATCAGCCCCAGCATTTT

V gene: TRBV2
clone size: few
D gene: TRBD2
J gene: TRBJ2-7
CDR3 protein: CASSPSGYSYEQYF
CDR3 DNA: TGTGCCAGCAGCCCTAGCGGTTACTCCTACGAGCAGTACTTC

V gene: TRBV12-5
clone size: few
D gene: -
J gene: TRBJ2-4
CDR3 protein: CASGDAQGWKNIQYF
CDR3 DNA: TGTGCTAGTGGGGACGCTCAGGGCTGGAAAAACATTCAGTACTTC

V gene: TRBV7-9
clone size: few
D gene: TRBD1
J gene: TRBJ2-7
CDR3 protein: CASSPNTGAPYEQYF
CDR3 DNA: TGTGCCAGCAGCCCCAATACAGGGGCCCCCTACGAGCAGTACTTC

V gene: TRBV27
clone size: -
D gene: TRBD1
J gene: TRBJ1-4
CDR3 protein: CASRRTGGNFNEKLFF
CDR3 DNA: TGTGCCAGCAGACGGACAGGGGGGAACTTTAATGAAAAACTGTTTTTT

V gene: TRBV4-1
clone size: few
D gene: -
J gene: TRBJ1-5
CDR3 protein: CASSPQGSTQPQHF
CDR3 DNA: TGCGCCAGCAGCCCACAGGGTTCAACTCAGCCCCAGCATTTT

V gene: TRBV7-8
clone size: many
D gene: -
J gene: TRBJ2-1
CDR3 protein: CASSLGGLTNEQFF
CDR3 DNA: TGTGCCAGCAGCTTAGGGGGACTGACAAATGAGCAGTTCTTC

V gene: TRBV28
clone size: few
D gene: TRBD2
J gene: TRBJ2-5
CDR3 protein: CASTTGGAAVGETQYF
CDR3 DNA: TGTGCCAGCACCACGGGAGGAGCGGCGGTGGGAGAGACCCAGTACTTC

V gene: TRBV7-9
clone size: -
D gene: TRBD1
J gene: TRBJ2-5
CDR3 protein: CAGAFDRGPEETQYF
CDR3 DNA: TGTGCCGGGGCCTTCGACAGGGGGCCGGAAGAGACCCAGTACTTC

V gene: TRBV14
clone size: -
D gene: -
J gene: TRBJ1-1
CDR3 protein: CASSPLQGVGTEAFF
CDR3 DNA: TGTGCCAGCAGCCCTCTACAGGGTGTGGGCACTGAAGCTTTCTTT

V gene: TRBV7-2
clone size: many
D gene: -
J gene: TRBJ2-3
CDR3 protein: CASSFRGRGSTDTQYF
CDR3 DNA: -

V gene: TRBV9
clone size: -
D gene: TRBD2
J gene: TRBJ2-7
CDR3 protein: CASSAGTSGSKGVYEQYF
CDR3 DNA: TGTGCCAGCAGCGCCGGGACTAGCGGTTCTAAGGGGGTGTACGAGCAGTACTTC

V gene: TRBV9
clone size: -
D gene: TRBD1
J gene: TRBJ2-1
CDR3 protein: CASSVARDRGTYNEQFF
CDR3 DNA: TGTGCCAGCAGCGTAGCTAGGGACAGGGGAACCTACAATGAGCAGTTCTTC

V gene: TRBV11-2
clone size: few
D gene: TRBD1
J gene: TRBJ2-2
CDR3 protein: CASSQGALGYTGELFF
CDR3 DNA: TGTGCCAGCAGCCAGGGGGCCCTAGGGTACACCGGGGAGCTGTTTTTT